A selection of T cell receptor beta chains follows, all from one sample in a study of cytomegalovirus exposure and HLA in healthy donors. The repertoire was sequenced with immunoSEQ multiplex PCR; TCRdb's copy has only in-frame clones and lacks some. The sample holds about 57,000 clones, 85% to 95% seen once. The sample was PBMCs. These receptors all stem from a woman younger than 35 in good health and CMV-seronegative. The CDR3 runs from the conserved cysteine through the conserved F or W. Fields, in order: CDR3 DNA, CDR3 protein, J gene, clone size, D gene, V gene. The D gene is left open where the match is weak. Rows may omit the clone size; those that give it use once, few, many or a size class.

CDR3nt: TGTGCCAGCAGCTTAGCGACGACAGGGCCCACAGATACGCAGTATTTT
CDR3aa: CASSLATTGPTDTQYF
j_gene: TRBJ2-3
abundance: -
d_gene: TRBD1
v_gene: TRBV9

CDR3nt: TGTGCCAGCAGCTGGACTAGTCGGGAGACCCAGTACTTC
CDR3aa: CASSWTSRETQYF
j_gene: TRBJ2-5
abundance: -
d_gene: TRBD2
v_gene: TRBV7-6

CDR3nt: TGTGCCAGCCAAGGGAGGGGAGGGAGAGGCTATGGCTACACCTTC
CDR3aa: CASQGRGGRGYGYTF
j_gene: TRBJ1-2
abundance: -
d_gene: -
v_gene: TRBV6-5

CDR3nt: TGTGCCAGTATAAAATTCGGGGGGAACACTGAAGCTTTCTTT
CDR3aa: CASIKFGGNTEAFF
j_gene: TRBJ1-1
abundance: -
d_gene: -
v_gene: TRBV2

CDR3nt: TGTGCCAGCAGCTTTGTGACAGCGGGAGGTTACGAGACCCAGTACTTC
CDR3aa: CASSFVTAGGYETQYF
j_gene: TRBJ2-5
abundance: -
d_gene: TRBD2
v_gene: TRBV5-5

CDR3nt: TGTGCCAGCAGTTTATTCGCCAGGGTAAGGAGCGAAAAACTGTTTTTT
CDR3aa: CASSLFARVRSEKLFF
j_gene: TRBJ1-4
abundance: medium-sized
d_gene: -
v_gene: TRBV27

CDR3nt: TGTGCCAGCAGCGTTCAAGCGGGGGGCTTGCTGAATGAGCAGTTCTTC
CDR3aa: CASSVQAGGLLNEQFF
j_gene: TRBJ2-1
abundance: -
d_gene: TRBD2
v_gene: TRBV9

CDR3nt: TGTGCCAGCAGCTTAGAGAGCGGGATCTACAATGAGCAGTTCTTC
CDR3aa: CASSLESGIYNEQFF
j_gene: TRBJ2-1
abundance: -
d_gene: TRBD2
v_gene: TRBV7-2

CDR3nt: TGTGCCAGTAGTGCAACCGGGACAGGGGGAAATCAGCCCCAGCATTTT
CDR3aa: CASSATGTGGNQPQHF
j_gene: TRBJ1-5
abundance: -
d_gene: TRBD1
v_gene: TRBV19

CDR3nt: TGCGCCAGCAGTGAGTCGACTCTTTCGGGGAACTACTATGGCTACACCTTC
CDR3aa: CASSESTLSGNYYGYTF
j_gene: TRBJ1-2
abundance: -
d_gene: -
v_gene: TRBV10-1

CDR3nt: TGTGCCAGCAGAATGGGGCGAACCACAAGACTAGCGGGGTCCCAGTTCTTC
CDR3aa: CASRMGRTTRLAGSQFF
j_gene: TRBJ2-1
abundance: -
d_gene: TRBD2
v_gene: TRBV7-8

CDR3nt: TGTGCCAGCAGTGACTACGGGGGGCAATGCGGCTACACCTTC
CDR3aa: CASSDYGGQCGYTF
j_gene: TRBJ1-2
abundance: -
d_gene: -
v_gene: TRBV6-4

CDR3nt: TGTGCCAGCAGCCCACTGTACTTCGACCAAGAGACCCAGTACTTC
CDR3aa: CASSPLYFDQETQYF
j_gene: TRBJ2-5
abundance: -
d_gene: -
v_gene: TRBV7-6

CDR3nt: TGTGCCAGCAGTGATCGCAGGGCCAACGAGCAGTACTTC
CDR3aa: CASSDRRANEQYF
j_gene: TRBJ2-7
abundance: -
d_gene: -
v_gene: TRBV2

CDR3nt: TGTGCCAGCAGCTTAGTTAACAGGGCCGGAGCTTTCTTT
CDR3aa: CASSLVNRAGAFF
j_gene: TRBJ1-1
abundance: once
d_gene: -
v_gene: TRBV7-9

CDR3nt: TGCAGCGTTGAAGAACCGGGGCGGGGTCTCCCCTACAATGAGCAGTTCTTC
CDR3aa: CSVEEPGRGLPYNEQFF
j_gene: TRBJ2-1
abundance: once
d_gene: -
v_gene: TRBV29-1

CDR3nt: TGTGCCAGCAGTTACTCGAGTATTCCCGGGGGGTCTTTCTTT
CDR3aa: CASSYSSIPGGSFF
j_gene: TRBJ1-1
abundance: -
d_gene: -
v_gene: TRBV6-5

CDR3nt: TGTGCCAGCAGCGAAGGGGGTGGGGCCAACGTCCTGACTTTC
CDR3aa: CASSEGGGANVLTF
j_gene: TRBJ2-6
abundance: once
d_gene: -
v_gene: TRBV9

CDR3nt: TGTGCCAGCAGCCAAGCCGTGACAGGGGCGGTCTACGAGCAGTACTTC
CDR3aa: CASSQAVTGAVYEQYF
j_gene: TRBJ2-7
abundance: -
d_gene: TRBD1
v_gene: TRBV5-5

CDR3nt: TGTGCCAGTAGTTCGAACCCCACCCTAGCGATCTACGAGCAGTACTTC
CDR3aa: CASSSNPTLAIYEQYF
j_gene: TRBJ2-7
abundance: -
d_gene: -
v_gene: TRBV19

CDR3nt: TGTGCCAGCAGCGTAGGTCCCTTACAAGAGACCCAGTACTTC
CDR3aa: CASSVGPLQETQYF
j_gene: TRBJ2-5
abundance: -
d_gene: -
v_gene: TRBV9

CDR3nt: TGTGCCAGCAGCCTTTTTGCAACTAATGAAAAACTGTTTTTT
CDR3aa: CASSLFATNEKLFF
j_gene: TRBJ1-4
abundance: -
d_gene: -
v_gene: TRBV11-3

CDR3nt: TGTGCCAGCAGTGTGAACAGGGTTGTAGTCAATGGCTACACCTTC
CDR3aa: CASSVNRVVVNGYTF
j_gene: TRBJ1-2
abundance: -
d_gene: -
v_gene: TRBV6-1